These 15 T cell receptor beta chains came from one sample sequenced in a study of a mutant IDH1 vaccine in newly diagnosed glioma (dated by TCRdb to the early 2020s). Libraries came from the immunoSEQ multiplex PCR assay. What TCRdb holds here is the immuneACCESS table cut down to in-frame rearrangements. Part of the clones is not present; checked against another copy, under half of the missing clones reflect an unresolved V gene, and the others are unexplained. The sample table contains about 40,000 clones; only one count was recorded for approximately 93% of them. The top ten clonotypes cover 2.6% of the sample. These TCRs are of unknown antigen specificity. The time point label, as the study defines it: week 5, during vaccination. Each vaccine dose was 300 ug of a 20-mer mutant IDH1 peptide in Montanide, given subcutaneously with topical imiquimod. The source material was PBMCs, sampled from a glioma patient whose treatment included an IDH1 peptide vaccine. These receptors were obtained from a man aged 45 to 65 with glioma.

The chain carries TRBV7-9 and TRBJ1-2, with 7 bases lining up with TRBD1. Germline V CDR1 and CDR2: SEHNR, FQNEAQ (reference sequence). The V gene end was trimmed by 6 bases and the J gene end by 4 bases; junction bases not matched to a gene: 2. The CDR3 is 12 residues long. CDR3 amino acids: CASSRDSYGYTF. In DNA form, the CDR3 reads TGTGCCAGCAGTCGGGACAGCTATGGCTACACCTTC.

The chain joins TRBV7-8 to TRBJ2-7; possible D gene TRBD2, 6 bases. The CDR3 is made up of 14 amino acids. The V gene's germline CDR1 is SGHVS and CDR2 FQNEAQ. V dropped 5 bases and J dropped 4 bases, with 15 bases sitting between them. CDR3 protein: CASSPSGGEYEQYF. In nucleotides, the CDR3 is TGTGCCAGCAGCCCCAGTGGAGGGGAATACGAGCAGTACTTC. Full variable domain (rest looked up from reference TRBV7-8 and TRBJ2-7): GAGVSQSPRYKVAKRGQDVALRCDPISGHVSLFWYQQALGQGPEFLTYFQNEAQLDKSGLPSDRFFAERPEGSVSTLKIQRTQQEDSAVYLCASSPSGGEYEQYFGPGTRLTVT.

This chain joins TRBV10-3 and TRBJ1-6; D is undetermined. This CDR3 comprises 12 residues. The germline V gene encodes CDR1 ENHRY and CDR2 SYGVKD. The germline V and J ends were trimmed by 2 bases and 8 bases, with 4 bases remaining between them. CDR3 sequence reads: CAISEPDSPLHF. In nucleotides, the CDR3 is TGTGCCATCAGTGAGCCCGATTCACCCCTCCACTTT.

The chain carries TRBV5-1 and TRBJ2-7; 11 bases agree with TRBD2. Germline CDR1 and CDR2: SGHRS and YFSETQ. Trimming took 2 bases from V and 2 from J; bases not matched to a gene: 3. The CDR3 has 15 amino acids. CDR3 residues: CASSFQTSGAYEQYF. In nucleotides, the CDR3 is TGCGCCAGCAGCTTCCAGACTAGCGGGGCCTACGAGCAGTACTTC.

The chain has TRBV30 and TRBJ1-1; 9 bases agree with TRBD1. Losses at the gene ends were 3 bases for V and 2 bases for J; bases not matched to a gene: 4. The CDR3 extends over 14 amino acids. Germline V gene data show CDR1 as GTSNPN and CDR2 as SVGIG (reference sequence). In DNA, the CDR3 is TGTGCCTGGAGCCACAGGGGGCCTAACACTGAAGCTTTCTTT. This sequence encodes CAWSHRGPNTEAFF.

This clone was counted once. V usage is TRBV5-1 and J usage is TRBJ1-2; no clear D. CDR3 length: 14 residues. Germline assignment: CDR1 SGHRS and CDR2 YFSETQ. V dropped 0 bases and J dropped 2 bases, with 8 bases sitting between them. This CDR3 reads CASSLGVRNYGYTF. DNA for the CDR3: TGCGCCAGCAGCTTGGGTGTCAGGAACTATGGCTACACCTTC.

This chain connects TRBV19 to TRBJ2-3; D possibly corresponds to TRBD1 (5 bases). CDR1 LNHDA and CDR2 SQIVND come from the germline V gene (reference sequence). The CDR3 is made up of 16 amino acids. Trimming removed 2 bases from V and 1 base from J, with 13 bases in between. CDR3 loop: CASSIPPGFGTDTQYF. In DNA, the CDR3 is TGTGCCAGTAGTATACCCCCAGGGTTTGGCACAGATACGCAGTATTTT.

CDR3 residues: CASSLAPGTANTGELFF. In nucleotides, the CDR3 is TGTGCCAGCAGCTTGGCCCCCGGGACAGCCAACACCGGGGAGCTGTTTTTT. The chain combines TRBV5-5 with TRBJ2-2, with 7 bases that match TRBD1. Germline V gene sequence: CDR1 SGHKS, CDR2 YYEKEE (reference sequence). The CDR3 totals 17 residues. V lost 0 bases, J lost 2 bases, and 7 bases stayed unmatched.

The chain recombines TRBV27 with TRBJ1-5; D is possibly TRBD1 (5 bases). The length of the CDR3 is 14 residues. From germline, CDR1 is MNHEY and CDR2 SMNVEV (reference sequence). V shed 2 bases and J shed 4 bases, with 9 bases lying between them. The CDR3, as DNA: TGTGCCAGCAGTTTAGGGGGGGATAATCAGCCCCAGCATTTT. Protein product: CASSLGGDNQPQHF.

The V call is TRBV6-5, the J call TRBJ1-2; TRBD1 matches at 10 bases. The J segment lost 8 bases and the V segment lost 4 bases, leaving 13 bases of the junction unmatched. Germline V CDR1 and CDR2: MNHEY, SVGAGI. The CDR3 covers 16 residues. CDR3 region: CASSLRTGGPSQGYTF. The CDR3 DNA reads TGTGCCAGCAGTTTAAGGACAGGGGGGCCTAGTCAAGGCTACACCTTC.

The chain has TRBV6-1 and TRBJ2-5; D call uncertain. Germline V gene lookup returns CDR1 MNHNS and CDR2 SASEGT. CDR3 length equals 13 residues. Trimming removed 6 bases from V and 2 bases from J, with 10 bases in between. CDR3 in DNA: TGTGCCAGCAGAACCATCGGGCAAGAGACCCAGTACTTC. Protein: CASRTIGQETQYF.

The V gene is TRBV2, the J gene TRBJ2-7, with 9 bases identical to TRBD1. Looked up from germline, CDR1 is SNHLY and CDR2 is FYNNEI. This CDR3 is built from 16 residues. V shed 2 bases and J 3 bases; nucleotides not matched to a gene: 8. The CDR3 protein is CASSEYWDRVIYEQYF. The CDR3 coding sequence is TGTGCCAGCAGTGAATACTGGGACAGGGTCATCTACGAGCAGTACTTC. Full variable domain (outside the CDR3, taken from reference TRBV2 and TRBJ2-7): EPEVTQTPSHQVTQMGQEVILRCVPISNHLYFYWYRQILGQKVEFLVSFYNNEISEKSEIFDDQFSVERPDGSNFTLKIRSTKLEDSAMYFCASSEYWDRVIYEQYFGPGTRLTVT.

The CDR3 nucleotides are TGCGCCAGCAGCCGTGGACAAGGCGCTAATGAAAAACTGTTTTTT. Its translation: CASSRGQGANEKLFF. The gene calls are TRBV5-1 and TRBJ1-4; D is perhaps TRBD1 (5 bases). The CDR3 has 15 amino acids. The germline CDR1 and CDR2 sequences are SGHRS and YFSETQ. V lost 4 bases to trimming and J lost 3 bases, with 13 bases between them.

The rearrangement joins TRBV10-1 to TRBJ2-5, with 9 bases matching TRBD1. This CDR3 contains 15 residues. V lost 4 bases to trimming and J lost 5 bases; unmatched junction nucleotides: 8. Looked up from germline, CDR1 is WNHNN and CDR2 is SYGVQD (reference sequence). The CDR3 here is CASSADRGGVETQYF. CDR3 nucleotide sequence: TGCGCCAGCAGTGCCGACAGGGGGGGGGTGGAGACCCAGTACTTC.

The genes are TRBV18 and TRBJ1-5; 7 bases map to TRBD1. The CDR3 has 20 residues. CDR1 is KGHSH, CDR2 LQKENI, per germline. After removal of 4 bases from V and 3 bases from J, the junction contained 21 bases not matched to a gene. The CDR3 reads CASSQSGGGHLRLSNQPQHF. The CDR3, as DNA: TGTGCCAGCTCACAATCGGGAGGGGGCCATCTCCGCCTCTCCAATCAGCCCCAGCATTTT.